This entry features one T cell receptor beta chain sequence. This sample was included in a study of blood T cell repertoires in COVID-19. Overall study context: The origin of the acute and convalescent COVID-19 samples was the United States, Italy and Spain. Sources were T cells, B-cell-depleted T cells, or PBMCs; the material itself was cDNA or gDNA.

The V gene end was trimmed by 4 bases and the J gene end by 6 bases; junction bases not matched to a gene: 10. Germline V CDR1 and CDR2: SGHAT, FQDESV (reference sequence). This CDR3 has 16 residues. The authors' processing: Amplification with reference gene primers provided the estimates of nucleated cell counts. Sequencing was performed with immunoSEQ multiplex PCR; in TCRdb, only in-frame clones are kept and a portion is missing. The DNA was the basis for D and trimming; V, J and clone size are from that table. The sample lists roughly 21,000 clones; around 89% were seen once. The source of this sequence is a man in his sixties or seventies with active COVID-19. The V and J genes are TRBV11-1 and TRBJ2-2; TRBD2 agrees at 8 bases. Sample: peripheral blood. CDR3 nucleotides: TGTGCCAGCAGCTCTTGGCTCGTCGGGAGGGCCGGGGAGCTGTTTTTT. Encoded protein: CASSSWLVGRAGELFF.